Listed below are T cell receptor beta chains from one sample, sequenced in a study of post-analysis software for immune sequencing data. TCRdb redid the calling of the PCR reads with MiXCR, one entry per CDR3 protein. Found here are hundreds of thousands of distinct CDR3 sequences, about 50% of them singletons; the top ten hold 4% to 5.5%. The sequencing sample was made of blood. These receptors originate from a girl aged 5-17 years with multiple sclerosis. Both conserved end residues are part of each CDR3. Each record gives: CDR3 length, V gene, J gene, CDR3 protein.

14	TRBV21-1	TRBJ2-3	CASSKALTATRQYF
15	TRBV6-5	TRBJ2-5	CASTSTGGGLSTQYF
20	TRBV5-1	TRBJ2-4	CASSSEGLGLTTGIENIQYF
14	TRBV5-1	TRBJ2-4	CASSLDSSGNIQYF
18	TRBV6-1	TRBJ2-3	CASSEKRGAGAPTDTQYF
13	TRBV2	TRBJ1-2	CASSGVANYGYTF
15	TRBV6-5	TRBJ2-1	CASSPGTGIYNEQFF
15	TRBV4-1	TRBJ2-7	CASSQNLAGTYEQYF
14	TRBV7-3	TRBJ1-2	CASSPQGRDTGYTF
14	TRBV15	TRBJ2-1	CATSSGRAYNEQFF
14	TRBV12-3/TRBV12-4	TRBJ2-5	CASSSIRGAETQYF
15	TRBV7-2	TRBJ2-5	CASSLAGGAGETQYF
14	TRBV6-2/TRBV6-3	TRBJ2-7	CASKKDREFYEQYF
16	TRBV2	TRBJ1-5	CASSEDRGRVNQPQHF
14	TRBV27	TRBJ2-7	CASSATSGGYEQYF
15	TRBV27	TRBJ1-2	CASSSVPTGIGGYTF
18	TRBV14	TRBJ2-7	CASSPLPGQDRGSYEQYF
14	TRBV7-9	TRBJ2-7	CASSLVEVPYEQYF
13	TRBV29-1	TRBJ2-5	CSADRTSWETQYF
14	TRBV10-3	TRBJ2-1	CAIGSTSGSNKQFF
14	TRBV5-1	TRBJ2-1	CASSLVAGGGEQFF
16	TRBV6-1	TRBJ2-5	CASRDLEGGYQETQYF
14	TRBV5-5	TRBJ2-5	CASSRLAPQETQYF
13	TRBV20-1	TRBJ2-7	CSAAGTGFYEQYF
17	TRBV12-3/TRBV12-4	TRBJ1-6	CASSVSRGVRGDSPLHF
17	TRBV4-1	TRBJ1-1	CASSPLFGQGRNTEAFF
14	TRBV25-1	TRBJ1-5	CASSEQDRGQPQHF
14	TRBV2	TRBJ1-6	CASRGDSYNSPLHF
14	TRBV20-1	TRBJ2-3	CSATKPVSTDTQYF
14	TRBV12-3/TRBV12-4	TRBJ2-7	CASVRGQGSHEQYF
13	TRBV27	-	CASHPGTRDEQYF
14	TRBV15	TRBJ2-7	CATRGTSGAYEQYF
18	TRBV9	TRBJ2-6	CASSVTAGGLNGANVLTF
19	TRBV20-1	TRBJ2-5	CSARSAPGQYPIRQETQYF
16	TRBV5-1	TRBJ2-2	CASSLEVLPNTGELFF
16	TRBV20-1	TRBJ2-4	CSADANRDLAKNIQYF
14	TRBV18	TRBJ2-7	CASSPQGLSYEQYF
13	TRBV7-3	TRBJ2-1	CASSLTGGYEQFF
14	TRBV7-3	TRBJ2-5	CASSLTTGAEKQYF
15	TRBV4-1	TRBJ2-1	CASSQEGSSYNEQFF
18	TRBV5-6	TRBJ2-5	CASSSRGGATSYQETQYF
14	TRBV29-1	TRBJ2-7	CSVSRLAGAYEQYF
12	TRBV29-1	TRBJ1-1	CSVEGWQVEAFF
12	TRBV29-1	TRBJ1-2	CSVEDVSYGYTF
17	TRBV7-6	TRBJ2-7	CASSLLSAGTSSYEQYF
12	TRBV20-1	-	CSAREQSYEQYF
13	TRBV25-1	TRBJ2-5	CASSVLREETQYF
13	TRBV12-3/TRBV12-4	TRBJ2-5	CASSFIRAETQYF
14	TRBV13	TRBJ2-7	CASSLTGQTYEQYF
13	TRBV19	TRBJ1-2	CASKQGGNYGYTF
15	TRBV29-1	TRBJ2-7	CSAEGGQELSYEQYF
17	TRBV6-6	TRBJ2-1	CASSYTPSGRAGNEQFF
16	TRBV20-1	TRBJ2-1	CSARDRESYEINEQFF
14	TRBV27	TRBJ1-2	CASGGTGENYGYTF
14	TRBV19	TRBJ2-2	CASNKQTNTGELFF